This TCR beta chain appears in the sequencing data of a study of metastatic and nonmetastatic thyroid tumors. From the PCR reads, TCRdb re-called clones with MiXCR. The data show 20,000 to 30,000 clones, 20% to 30% seen once. This clone appeared many times. Sequence at one end of the junction differs from germline and may be a read error. In the same sample, other DNA sequences code for this CDR3. No treatment had been given to any patient before thyroid surgery. The CDR3 has 14 amino acids. CDR1 is LNHDA, CDR2 SQIVND, per germline (reference sequence). The source is a male donor with papillary thyroid cancer or a benign thyroid nodule (not recorded which). Some clones in this sample may be carry-over from other donors' samples. Sequencing input: tumor tissue. The chain employs TRBV19 and TRBJ1-1; D is possibly TRBD1 (6 bases). CDR3 bases: TGTGCCAGTAGTAGACGAAGGGGGAACACTGAAGCCTTCTTT. It specifies CASSRRRGNTEAFF.